Below are 17 T cell receptor beta chains sequenced from a single sample in a study of blood T cell repertoires in COVID-19. TCRdb's copy holds only in-frame clones and misses some; the assay was immunoSEQ multiplex PCR. The data show around 99,000 clones, about three quarters seen once. Material: peripheral blood. Source of these receptors: a human donor in a cohort sampled during active or convalescent COVID-19.

The chain recombines TRBV6-4 with TRBJ1-6; 9 bases agree with TRBD1. V gave up 5 bases and J gave up 5 bases; unmatched junction bases: 4. The CDR3 covers 15 residues. Germline CDR1 is MRHNA and CDR2 is SNTAGT. Here the CDR3 reads CASSTTGGHNSPLHF. CDR3 DNA: TGTGCCAGCAGTACCACAGGGGGCCATAATTCACCCCTCCACTTT.

The rearrangement uses TRBV30 and TRBJ2-5; 7 positions match TRBD2. In germline, CDR1 is GTSNPN, CDR2 SVGIG (reference sequence). The CDR3 runs 13 residues. Trimming took 2 bases from V and 8 from J; bases not matched to a gene: 8. CDR3 region: CAWSLTSQITQYF. CDR3 nucleotides: TGTGCCTGGAGTTTGACTAGCCAAATCACCCAGTACTTC.

The chain employs TRBV27 and TRBJ2-4; TRBD2 matches at 13 bases. The CDR3 spans 23 residues. Unmatched junction bases numbered 18, after V lost 0 bases and J lost 1 base. The germline V gene has CDR1 MNHEY and CDR2 SMNVEV (reference sequence). DNA for the CDR3: TGTGCCAGCAGTTTATCAAATCCGGTCGGACTAGCGGGAGTAACAAGGGCCAAAAACATTCAGTACTTC. It translates to CASSLSNPVGLAGVTRAKNIQYF.

The chain combines TRBV7-6 with TRBJ2-5; maybe TRBD2 (5 bases). The CDR3 sequence is 11 residues long. The germline V gene encodes CDR1 SGHVS and CDR2 FNYEAQ. V lost 4 bases to trimming and J lost 9 bases, with 9 bases between them. The CDR3 nucleotides are TGTGCCAGCAGCTCCCGGGAAGCCCAGTACTTC. Amino acids: CASSSREAQYF.

The chain carries TRBV27 and TRBJ2-7; 8 bases are a match to TRBD1. J gave up 0 bases and V 5 bases, and 6 bases lay outside the gene matches. CDR3 length: 15 amino acids. Per the germline V gene, CDR1 is MNHEY and CDR2 is SMNVEV (reference sequence). CDR3 residues: CASSLWTGSSYEQYF. CDR3 nucleotides: TGTGCCAGCAGTCTCTGGACAGGGAGCTCCTACGAGCAGTACTTC.

The chain links TRBV29-1 to TRBJ2-1, with a tentative D call TRBD2 (5 bases). This CDR3 is 12 amino acids long. The germline gives CDR1 SQVTM, CDR2 ANQGSEA. The CDR3 coding sequence is TGCAGGACGAAGTCGGGGAACAATGAGCAGTTCTTC. It specifies CRTKSGNNEQFF.

Details on this clone: This sample includes further DNA sequences coding for the same CDR3. The rearrangement links TRBV6-5 to TRBJ2-5; D is perhaps TRBD2 (6 bases). The V and J ends lost 2 bases and 2 bases respectively, with 9 bases between them. The germline V gene encodes CDR1 MNHEY and CDR2 SVGAGI. CDR3 length: 14 residues. CDR3 in DNA: TGTGCCAGCAGTTACGGCGGGGCTCAAGAGACCCAGTACTTC. It translates to CASSYGGAQETQYF.

This sequence joins TRBV6-5 and TRBJ2-2, with 8 bases identical to TRBD1. The CDR3 length is 16 residues. With V trimmed by 4 bases and J by 3 bases, 7 bases remained unmatched. CDR1 is MNHEY, CDR2 SVGAGI, per germline. The CDR3 sequence is CASSLTGQGHTGELFF. The DNA of the CDR3 is TGTGCCAGCAGTTTAACCGGACAGGGACACACCGGGGAGCTGTTTTTT.

The CDR3 spells CASSQGQNIQYF. The DNA for the CDR3 is TGTGCCAGCAGCCAGGGTCAAAACATTCAGTACTTC. The V gene is TRBV6-5, the J gene TRBJ2-4; the D gene is possibly TRBD1 (5 bases). CDR3 length: 12 residues. V lost 6 bases, J lost 5 bases, and 8 bases lay in between. The germline V gene encodes CDR1 MNHEY and CDR2 SVGAGI.

This clone was seen only once. The chain links TRBV28 to TRBJ1-2; TRBD1 agrees at 8 bases. Germline trimming cut 6 bases from V and 8 bases from J; bases unmatched to any gene: 11. The CDR3 contains 14 residues. Looked up from germline, CDR1 is MDHEN and CDR2 is SYDVKM. Written as DNA, the CDR3 is TGTGCCAGCAGACAGACAGGGGCTTTGAGAGGCTACACCTTC. Residues: CASRQTGALRGYTF.

V and J are TRBV30 and TRBJ2-1; 9 bases map to TRBD1. The germline V gene encodes CDR1 GTSNPN and CDR2 SVGIG (reference sequence). The J segment lost 8 bases and the V segment lost 4 bases, leaving 6 bases of the junction unmatched. The CDR3 length is 13 residues. CDR3 nucleotide sequence: TGTGCCTGGAACAGGGGGCTCGTCGATGAGCAGTTCTTC. This translates into CAWNRGLVDEQFF.

This chain connects TRBV19 to TRBJ2-1; 12 positions agree with TRBD2. Losses at the gene ends were 0 bases for V and 7 bases for J; bases not matched to a gene: 4. The length of the CDR3 is 16 residues. Germline V gene lookup returns CDR1 LNHDA and CDR2 SQIVND (reference sequence). CDR3 DNA sequence: TGTGCCAGTAGTATAGAACTAGCGGGAGGACAGAATGAGCAGTTCTTC. Residues: CASSIELAGGQNEQFF.

The chain is built from TRBV25-1 and TRBJ1-2; no reliable D call. In germline, CDR1 is MGHDK, CDR2 SYGVNS. The CDR3 is 15 residues long. Trimming removed 2 bases at V and 1 base at J, with 11 bases between. The CDR3 spells CASSEGRDYNYGYTF. In DNA, the CDR3 is TGTGCCAGCAGTGAAGGGAGGGATTATAACTATGGCTACACCTTC.

V and J are TRBV11-1 and TRBJ2-4; TRBD2 is a possible D gene (6 bases). Germline V gene data show CDR1 as SGHAT and CDR2 as FQDESV (reference sequence). Trimming took 5 bases from V and 4 from J, leaving 15 bases between them. CDR3 length: 15 amino acids. Here the CDR3 reads CASSPSVGGKNIQYF. The CDR3 DNA follows: TGTGCCAGCAGCCCTAGCGTAGGTGGTAAAAACATTCAGTACTTC.

J is TRBJ1-3 and V is TRBV24-1; no firm D call. V shed 6 bases and J shed 0 bases, with 8 bases lying between them. The CDR3 is 14 amino acids. From germline, CDR1 is KGHDR and CDR2 SFDVKD. CDR3 sequence (DNA): TGTGCCACCAGTAGACTGCGCTCTGGAAACACCATATATTTT. Its protein product is CATSRLRSGNTIYF.

This clone was observed once. This chain uses TRBV12-3 or TRBV12-4 with TRBJ2-7, with TRBD2 as a possible D gene (5 bases). The CDR3 runs 13 residues. The germline V and J ends were trimmed by 1 base and 1 base, with 5 bases remaining between them. CDR3 loop: CASSLGGSYEQYF. The DNA for the CDR3 is TGTGCCAGCAGTTTAGGAGGGTCCTACGAGCAGTACTTC.

The rearrangement uses TRBV12-1 and TRBJ2-7; the table gives TRBD1 as D, unverified against the DNA. TRBV12-1 is a listed pseudogene. This CDR3 contains 14 residues. CDR3 sequence: CASSLPGQGYEQYF. The CDR3 bases are TGTGCCAGCAGCTTGCCGGGACAGGGCTACGAGCAGTACTTC.